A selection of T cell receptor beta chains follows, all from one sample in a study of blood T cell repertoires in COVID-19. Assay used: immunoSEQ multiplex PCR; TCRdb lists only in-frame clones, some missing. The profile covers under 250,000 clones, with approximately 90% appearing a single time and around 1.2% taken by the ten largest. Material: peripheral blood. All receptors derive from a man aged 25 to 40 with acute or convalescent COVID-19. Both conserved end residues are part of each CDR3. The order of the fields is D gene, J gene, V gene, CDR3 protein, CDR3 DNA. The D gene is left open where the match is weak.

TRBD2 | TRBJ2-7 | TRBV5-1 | CASSLATSGGTPDPYEQYF | TGCGCCAGCAGCTTGGCCACTAGCGGGGGAACGCCCGATCCCTACGAGCAGTACTTC
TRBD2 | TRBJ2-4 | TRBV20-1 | CSASPIAGNNIQYF | TGCAGTGCTAGTCCGATAGCGGGAAATAACATTCAGTACTTC
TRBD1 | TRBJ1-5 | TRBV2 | CASSTDRGGTGDSNQPQHF | TGTGCCAGCAGCACCGACCGGGGCGGGACAGGCGATAGCAATCAGCCCCAGCATTTT
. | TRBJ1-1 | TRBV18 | CASSPFNVAGDTEAFF | TGTGCCAGCTCACCATTTAACGTTGCGGGGGACACTGAAGCTTTCTTT
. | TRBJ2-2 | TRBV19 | CASSDTGLFDTGELFF | TGTGCCAGTAGTGACACAGGGTTATTTGACACCGGGGAGCTGTTTTTT
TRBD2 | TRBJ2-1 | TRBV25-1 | CASSELGGSSYNEQFF | TGTGCCAGCAGTGAATTGGGCGGGAGTTCTTACAATGAGCAGTTCTTC
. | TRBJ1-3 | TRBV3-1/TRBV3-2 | CASSQEPVADIYF | TGTGCCAGCAGCCAAGAGCCCGTTGCAGACATATATTTT
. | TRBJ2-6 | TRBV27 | CASGPAVSGANVLTF | TGTGCCAGCGGGCCGGCCGTCTCTGGGGCCAACGTCCTGACTTTC
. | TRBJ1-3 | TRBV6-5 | CASSRGAGNTIYF | TGTGCCAGCAGCCGCGGCGCTGGAAACACCATATATTTT
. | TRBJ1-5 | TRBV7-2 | CATTSLSGPYSNQPQHF | TGTGCCACCACCAGTCTTTCAGGTCCCTATAGCAATCAGCCCCAGCATTTT
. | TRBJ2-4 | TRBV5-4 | CASSAEPLLAKNIQYF | TGTGCCAGCAGCGCCGAACCCTTACTAGCCAAAAACATTCAGTACTTC
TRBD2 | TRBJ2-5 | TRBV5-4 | CASSLALAGGKETQYF | TGTGCCAGCAGCTTGGCACTAGCGGGGGGAAAAGAGACCCAGTACTTC
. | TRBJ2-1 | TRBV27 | CASSLHRTPPSNEQFF | TGTGCCAGCAGTTTACACCGGACTCCCCCTTCCAATGAGCAGTTCTTC
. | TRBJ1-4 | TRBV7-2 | CASSLQGTTNEKLFF | TGTGCCAGCAGCTTGCAGGGGACAACTAATGAAAAACTGTTTTTT
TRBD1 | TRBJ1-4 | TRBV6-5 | CASSGTGENEKLFF | TGTGCCAGCAGCGGGACAGGAGAAAATGAAAAACTGTTTTTT
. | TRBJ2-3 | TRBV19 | CASRRAERTDTQYF | TGTGCCAGTAGGCGGGCCGAGAGAACAGATACGCAGTATTTT
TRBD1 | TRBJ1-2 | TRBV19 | CASRGQHYGYTF | TGTGCCAGTAGGGGACAGCACTATGGCTACACCTTC
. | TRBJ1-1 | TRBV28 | CACKHLGQMGGGTEAFF | TGTGCCTGCAAGCACCTGGGACAAATGGGTGGTGGCACTGAAGCTTTCTTT
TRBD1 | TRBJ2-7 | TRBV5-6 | CASSRKLTGDLYEQYF | TGTGCCAGCAGCCGAAAACTGACAGGGGACCTCTACGAGCAGTACTTC
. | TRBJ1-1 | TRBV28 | CASSLPLRTEMNTEAFF | TGTGCCAGCAGTTTACCACTACGGACAGAAATGAACACTGAAGCTTTCTTT
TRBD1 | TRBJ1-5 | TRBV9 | CASSVGTGPNQPQHF | TGTGCCAGCAGCGTAGGGACAGGGCCCAATCAGCCCCAGCATTTT
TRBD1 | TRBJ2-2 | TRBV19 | CASSKQGTGELFF | TGTGCCAGTAGTAAACAGGGGACCGGGGAGCTGTTTTTT
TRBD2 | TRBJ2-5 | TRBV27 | CASSPIPPRLAGERETQYF | TGTGCCAGCAGTCCGATACCACCGAGACTAGCGGGGGAGAGGGAGACCCAGTACTTC
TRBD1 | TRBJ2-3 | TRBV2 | CASSGPTGGGDTQYF | TGTGCCAGCAGTGGCCCGACAGGGGGTGGAGATACGCAGTATTTT
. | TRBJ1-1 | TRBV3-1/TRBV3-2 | CASSQVWEGGDWRTEAFF | TGTGCCAGCAGCCAAGTGTGGGAGGGGGGGGATTGGCGCACTGAAGCTTTCTTT
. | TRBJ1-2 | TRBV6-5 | CASTREDGDYGYTF | TGTGCCAGCACCCGAGAGGATGGCGACTATGGCTACACCTTC
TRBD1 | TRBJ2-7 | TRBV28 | CASSGSSGQHYEQYF | TGTGCCAGCAGTGGGAGCTCGGGACAGCACTACGAGCAGTACTTC
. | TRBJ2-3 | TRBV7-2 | CASSFKVGSDTQYF | TGTGCCAGCAGCTTTAAGGTCGGGTCAGATACGCAGTATTTT
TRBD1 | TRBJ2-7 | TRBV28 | CASSLFGTGRYEQYF | TGTGCCAGCAGTTTATTCGGGACAGGGAGGTACGAGCAGTACTTC